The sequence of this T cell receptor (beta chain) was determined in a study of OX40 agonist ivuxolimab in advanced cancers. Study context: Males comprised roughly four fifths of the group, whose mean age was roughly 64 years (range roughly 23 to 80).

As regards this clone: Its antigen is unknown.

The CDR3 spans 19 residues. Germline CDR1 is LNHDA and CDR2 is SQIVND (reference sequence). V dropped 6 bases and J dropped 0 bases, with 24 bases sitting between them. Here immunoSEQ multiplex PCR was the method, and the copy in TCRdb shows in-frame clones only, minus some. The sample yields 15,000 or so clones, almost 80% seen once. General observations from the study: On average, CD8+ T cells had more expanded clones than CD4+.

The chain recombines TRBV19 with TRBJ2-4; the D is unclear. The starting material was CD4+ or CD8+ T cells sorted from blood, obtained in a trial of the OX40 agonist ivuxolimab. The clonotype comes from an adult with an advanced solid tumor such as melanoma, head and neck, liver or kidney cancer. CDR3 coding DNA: TGTGCCAGTAGCAGAGAGATGGGAATAGGCGCAGTAGCCAAAAACATTCAGTACTTC. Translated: CASSREMGIGAVAKNIQYF.